One TCR beta chain is described in this entry. The antigen remains undetermined. The sample comes from a study of cytomegalovirus exposure and HLA in healthy donors. Germline V gene data show CDR1 as SGDLS and CDR2 as YYNGEE. This CDR3 contains 16 residues. Trimming cost V 3 bases and J 0 bases; bases outside gene matches: 6. Whole-study findings and limits: Certain sequence variants were highly shared and formed a cluster, and this cluster was likely a sequencing artifact.

Researchers ran the PCR with 60 Vbeta and 13 Jbeta primers. Sequencing was performed with immunoSEQ multiplex PCR; in TCRdb, only in-frame clones are kept and a portion is missing. The sample carries over 150,000 clones, 68% recorded once. The chain recombines TRBV9 with TRBJ1-3; 7 nucleotides match TRBD1. Sequencing was performed on PBMCs. The TCR was taken from a man in his fifties or sixties in good health and CMV-seronegative. This chain's CDR3 is CASSGRDSLSGNTIYF. The CDR3 coding sequence is TGTGCCAGCAGCGGTCGGGACAGCCTCTCTGGAAACACCATATATTTT.